This T cell receptor (beta chain) was observed in a study of OX40 agonist ivuxolimab in advanced cancers. In germline, CDR1 is SQVTM, CDR2 ANQGSEA. The CDR3 has 13 residues. The V and J ends lost 4 bases and 9 bases respectively, with 16 bases between them. Autoimmune disease history or systemic immunosuppression led to patients being barred. The method was immunoSEQ multiplex PCR; TCRdb's version includes in-frame clones alone and lacks a portion of them. The table has roughly 79,000 clones, approximately 90% seen once. This chain joins TRBV29-1 and TRBJ1-5; a possible D gene is TRBD1 (5 bases). Sequencing used CD4+ or CD8+ T cells sorted from blood, obtained in a trial of the OX40 agonist ivuxolimab. This TCR was sampled from an adult with an advanced solid tumor such as melanoma, head and neck, liver or kidney cancer. Here the CDR3 reads CSVAGTPGVPQHF. In nucleotides, the CDR3 is TGCAGCGTTGCCGGGACCCCTGGGGTGCCCCAGCATTTT.